This TCR beta chain is from a study of T cells in localized non-small cell lung cancer. Sequenced by immunoSEQ multiplex PCR; TCRdb stores in-frame clones only, minus some. The sample contains tens of thousands of clones, approximately 86% of which appear only once. The germline V gene encodes CDR1 MNHEY and CDR2 SMNVEV (reference sequence). V lost 10 bases to trimming and J lost 2 bases; unmatched junction nucleotides: 6. The CDR3 has 14 residues. The chain joins TRBV27 to TRBJ1-1, with 11 bases identical to TRBD1. Sequenced here: peripheral blood mononuclear cells, sampled before any cancer treatment. The receptor's source is a male donor aged 60 or older with stage II lung adenocarcinoma. The DNA of the CDR3 is TGTGCCAACATTGGGACAGGGGGTAACACTGAAGCTTTCTTT. It is translated as CANIGTGGNTEAFF.